The 19 T cell receptor beta chains reported below all come from one sample, sequenced in a study of blood T cell repertoires in COVID-19. The protocol was immunoSEQ multiplex PCR, while the TCRdb copy is restricted to in-frame clones and leaves out a portion. The sample holds roughly 50,000 clones; 80% to 85% are singletons and the top ten take over 10%. Sequencing input: peripheral blood. Receptors originate from a woman aged 80 or over with acute or convalescent COVID-19.

This chain joins TRBV7-9 and TRBJ1-1, with D uncertain. Per germline, CDR1 SEHNR and CDR2 FQNEAQ (reference sequence). The CDR3 consists of 11 residues. Trimming removed 5 bases from V and 7 bases from J, with 8 bases in between. CDR3 DNA sequence: TGTGCCAGCAGCCAACGGGATGAAGCTTTCTTT. Its protein is CASSQRDEAFF.

The genes are TRBV6-5 and TRBJ2-5; a weak D match, TRBD1 (6 bases). CDR3 length equals 16 residues. The germline CDR1 and CDR2 sequences are MNHEY and SVGAGI. Trimming shortened V by 2 bases and J by 5 bases, and 18 bases separated the two germline ends. This CDR3 is CASSYGGSRRGETQYF. CDR3 in DNA: TGTGCCAGCAGTTACGGGGGCTCCCGAAGGGGGGAGACCCAGTACTTC.

J is TRBJ2-7 and V is TRBV2; D may be TRBD2 (5 bases). Germline lookup yields CDR1 SNHLY and CDR2 FYNNEI. Trimming stripped 10 bases from V and 0 bases from J, with 10 bases between. This CDR3 comprises 12 residues. The CDR3 spells CATRTASYEQYF. The DNA for the CDR3 is TGTGCCACCAGGACTGCCTCCTACGAGCAGTACTTC.

The CDR3 here is CASSFYTLKETGELFF. CDR3 bases: TGTGCCAGCAGTTTCTACACACTGAAGGAGACCGGGGAGCTGTTTTTT. This chain joins TRBV28 and TRBJ2-2; D gene unclear. Germline CDR1 and CDR2: MDHEN and SYDVKM. The CDR3 is 16 amino acids. V shed 3 bases and J shed 5 bases, with 16 bases lying between them.

This sequence joins TRBV11-3 and TRBJ1-6; D not certain. The CDR3 length is 16 residues. From germline, CDR1 is SGHNT and CDR2 YENEEA. The germline V and J ends were trimmed by 1 base and 7 bases, with 14 bases remaining between them. The CDR3 spells CASSLGLRVGNSPLHF. CDR3 nucleotides: TGTGCCAGCAGCTTAGGATTGAGGGTGGGCAATTCACCCCTCCACTTT.

V usage is TRBV19 and J usage is TRBJ2-2; D is possibly TRBD1 (5 bases). Germline values: CDR1 LNHDA, CDR2 SQIVND (reference sequence). This CDR3 comprises 15 residues. Trimming cost V 8 bases and J 4 bases, with 17 bases left between them. CDR3 coding DNA: TGTGCCAGTTCCCACGACCAGGGCTTCACCGGGGAGCTGTTTTTT. This translates into CASSHDQGFTGELFF.

At least ten counts were recorded for this clone. The gene calls are TRBV2 and TRBJ2-7; 11 positions match TRBD2. The CDR3 covers 15 residues. The germline CDR1 and CDR2 sequences are SNHLY and FYNNEI. Unmatched junction bases numbered 6, after V lost 7 bases and J lost 1 base. CDR3 region: CASKLGLAGSYEQYF. DNA of the CDR3: TGTGCCAGCAAACTTGGACTAGCGGGTTCCTACGAGCAGTACTTC. Full variable domain (rest looked up from reference TRBV2 and TRBJ2-7): EPEVTQTPSHQVTQMGQEVILRCVPISNHLYFYWYRQILGQKVEFLVSFYNNEISEKSEIFDDQFSVERPDGSNFTLKIRSTKLEDSAMYFCASKLGLAGSYEQYFGPGTRLTVT.

The rearrangement links TRBV7-2 to TRBJ2-1, with TRBD2 as a possible D gene (6 bases). The germline gives CDR1 SGHTA, CDR2 FQGNSA. The CDR3 covers 13 residues. Trimming left V 4 bases short and J 5 bases short, with 9 bases between. The CDR3 region is CASSYGLNNEQFF. Written as DNA, the CDR3 is TGTGCCAGCAGCTACGGACTAAACAATGAGCAGTTCTTC.

The chain links TRBV9 to TRBJ2-1; 7 bases align to TRBD1. The CDR3 has 15 amino acids. CDR1 is SGDLS, CDR2 YYNGEE, per germline. V was clipped by 4 bases and J by 3 bases; unmatched bases: 7. Written as DNA, the CDR3 is TGTGCCAGCAGCCTAGACAGGGTAGGCTACAATGAGCAGTTCTTC. Encoded protein: CASSLDRVGYNEQFF.

The CDR3 loop reads CASSVGTSSDEQFF. The CDR3 DNA reads as TGTGCCAGCAGCGTAGGAACGAGTAGCGATGAGCAGTTCTTC. The V call is TRBV9, the J call TRBJ2-1, with D tentatively TRBD2 (5 bases). Germline assignment: CDR1 SGDLS and CDR2 YYNGEE. The CDR3 consists of 14 residues. The V end was cut by 0 bases, the J end by 8 bases, with 12 bases between.

J is TRBJ2-3 and V is TRBV30, with D maybe TRBD1 (5 bases). V lost 3 bases and J lost 2, with 12 bases in between. The germline V gene has CDR1 GTSNPN and CDR2 SVGIG (reference sequence). The CDR3 covers 14 residues. CDR3 DNA sequence: TGTGCCTGGAGCTACAGGAGAGCCACAGATACGCAGTATTTT. Residues: CAWSYRRATDTQYF.

The rearrangement uses TRBV11-2 and TRBJ2-5; 13 bases are shared with TRBD2. The germline gives CDR1 SGHAT, CDR2 FQNNGV. V was pared by 5 bases and J by 4 bases, with 7 bases of the junction left unmatched. The CDR3 consists of 16 residues. Written as DNA, the CDR3 is TGTGCCAGCAGCCTGGGGACTAGCGGGATCGGAGAGACCCAGTACTTC. Residues: CASSLGTSGIGETQYF.

CDR3 sequence: CASSTTGNTEAFF. CDR3 nucleotides: TGTGCCAGCAGCACGACAGGGAACACTGAAGCTTTCTTT. The chain joins TRBV12-3 or TRBV12-4 to TRBJ1-1; TRBD1 might be the D (6 bases). V lost 6 bases, J lost 1 base, and 9 bases lay in between. This CDR3 has 13 residues.

This clone is a singleton in its sample. This rearrangement joins TRBV20-1 to TRBJ1-3; D is unclear. Germline CDR1 reads DFQATT; CDR2 reads SNEGSKA (reference sequence). V lost 3 bases to trimming and J lost 4 bases, with 7 bases between them. This CDR3 is 12 amino acids long. CDR3 DNA: TGCAGTGCTAGTAAGACAGGAAACACCATATATTTT. Its translation is CSASKTGNTIYF.

This rearrangement joins TRBV11-2 to TRBJ1-3; D unclear. Germline V lookup: CDR1 SGHAT, CDR2 FQNNGV. The V gene lost 3 bases and the J gene lost 0 bases, with 15 bases spanning the gap. The CDR3 is 17 amino acids. The CDR3 nucleotides are TGTGCCAGCAGCTTTTTTAGCGGGAGCTACTCTGGAAACACCATATATTTT. The encoded protein is CASSFFSGSYSGNTIYF.

The chain recombines TRBV11-2 with TRBJ1-2, with no clear D. The CDR3 has 12 residues. Germline V gene data show CDR1 as SGHAT and CDR2 as FQNNGV. The V gene lost 5 bases and the J gene lost 2 bases, with 6 bases spanning the gap. The CDR3 reads CASSARNYGYTF. The DNA of the CDR3 is TGTGCCAGCAGCGCCCGGAACTATGGCTACACCTTC.

This rearrangement joins TRBV12-5 to TRBJ2-2; D is perhaps TRBD2 (5 bases). Trimming removed 3 bases from V and 1 base from J, with 12 bases in between. Per the germline V gene, CDR1 is LGHNT and CDR2 is FRNRAP. The CDR3 runs to 16 residues. The DNA of the CDR3 is TGTGCTAGTGGTTTTGGAAGCGGATTGAACACCGGGGAGCTGTTTTTT. It encodes CASGFGSGLNTGELFF.

The CDR3 here is CASSDLDRDDSPLHF. CDR3 nucleotides: TGTGCCAGCAGTGACCTTGACAGGGATGATTCACCCCTCCACTTT. The chain recombines TRBV6-4 with TRBJ1-6, with 7 bases aligning to TRBD1. The V and J ends lost 2 bases and 8 bases, in that order; junction bases with no gene match: 6. Germline V lookup: CDR1 MRHNA, CDR2 SNTAGT. The CDR3 is made up of 15 amino acids.

This clone was recorded once. The chain couples TRBV6-4 to TRBJ2-1, with 8 positions matching TRBD1. This CDR3 spans 15 amino acids. V dropped 6 bases and J dropped 3; count of bases not matched to a gene: 7. Germline values: CDR1 MRHNA, CDR2 SNTAGT. CDR3 residues: CASSQGTGGYNEQFF. The CDR3 coding sequence is TGTGCCAGCAGCCAGGGGACAGGAGGCTACAATGAGCAGTTCTTC.